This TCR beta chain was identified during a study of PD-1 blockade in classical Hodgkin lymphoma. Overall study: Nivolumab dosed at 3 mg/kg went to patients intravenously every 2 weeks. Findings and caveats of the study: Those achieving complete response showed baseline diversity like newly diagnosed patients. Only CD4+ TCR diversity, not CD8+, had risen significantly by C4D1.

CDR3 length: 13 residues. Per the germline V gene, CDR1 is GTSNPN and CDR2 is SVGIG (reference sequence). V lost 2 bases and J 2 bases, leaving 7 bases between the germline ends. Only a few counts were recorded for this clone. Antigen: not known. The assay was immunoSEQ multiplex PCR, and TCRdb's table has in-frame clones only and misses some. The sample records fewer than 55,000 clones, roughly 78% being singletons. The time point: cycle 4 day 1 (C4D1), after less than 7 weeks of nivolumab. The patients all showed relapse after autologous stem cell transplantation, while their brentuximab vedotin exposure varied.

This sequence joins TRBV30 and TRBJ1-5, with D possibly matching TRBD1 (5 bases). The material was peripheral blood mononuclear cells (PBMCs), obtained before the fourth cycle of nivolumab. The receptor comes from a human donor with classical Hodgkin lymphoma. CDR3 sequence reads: CAWSSGGNQPQHF. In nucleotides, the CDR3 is TGTGCCTGGAGTTCGGGGGGCAATCAGCCCCAGCATTTT.